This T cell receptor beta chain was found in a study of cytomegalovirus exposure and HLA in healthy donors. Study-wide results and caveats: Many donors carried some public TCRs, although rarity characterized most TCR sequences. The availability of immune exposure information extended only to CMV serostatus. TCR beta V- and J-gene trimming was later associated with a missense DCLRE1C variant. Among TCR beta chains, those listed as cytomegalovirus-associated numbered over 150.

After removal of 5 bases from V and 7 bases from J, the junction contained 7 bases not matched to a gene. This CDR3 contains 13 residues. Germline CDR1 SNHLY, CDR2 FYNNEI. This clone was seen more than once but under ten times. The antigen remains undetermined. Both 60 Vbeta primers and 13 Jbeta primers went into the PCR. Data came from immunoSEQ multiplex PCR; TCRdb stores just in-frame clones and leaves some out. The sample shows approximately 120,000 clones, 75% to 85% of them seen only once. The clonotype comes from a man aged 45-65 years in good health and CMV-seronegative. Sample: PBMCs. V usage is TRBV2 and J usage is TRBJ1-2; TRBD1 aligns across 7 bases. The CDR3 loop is CASSLGGGSGYTF. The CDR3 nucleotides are TGTGCCAGCAGTTTAGGGGGCGGTTCTGGCTACACCTTC.